Listed here are 22 T cell receptor beta chains from one sample, sequenced in a study of blood T cell repertoires in COVID-19. Data came from immunoSEQ multiplex PCR; TCRdb stores just in-frame clones and leaves some out. The profile shows a few hundred thousand clones, 85% to 90% of them singletons. The specimen sequenced was PBMCs or T cells enriched from blood (not recorded which). The receptors were sampled from a woman in her forties or fifties who had been exposed to COVID-19.

This CDR3 reads CASSPQGLTGGEQYF. CDR3 DNA sequence: TGTGCCAGCAGCCCACAGGGTCTAACGGGGGGCGAGCAGTACTTC. The rearrangement joins TRBV5-6 to TRBJ2-7; D may be TRBD2 (7 bases). The V gene's germline CDR1 is SGHDT and CDR2 YYEEEE. The CDR3 is made up of 15 amino acids. V gave up 4 bases and J gave up 6 bases, with 20 bases separating them. Combining the CDR3 with reference TRBV5-6 and TRBJ2-7 gives the whole variable domain DAGVTQSPTHLIKTRGQQVTLRCSPKSGHDTVSWYQQALGQGPQFIFQYYEEEERQRGNFPDRFSGHQFPNYSSELNVNALLLGDSALYLCASSPQGLTGGEQYFGPGTRLTVT.

Notes on this clone: At the DNA level, this CDR3 is encoded by other sequences in the same sample as well. This sequence joins TRBV5-1 and TRBJ1-1; D may be TRBD1 (6 bases). V was trimmed by 2 bases and J by 4 bases, leaving 12 bases between them. From germline, CDR1 is SGHRS and CDR2 YFSETQ. This CDR3 is built from 14 residues. The CDR3 bases are TGCGCCAGCAGCTTATTAGGGGGTGGCACTGAAGCTTTCTTT. It codes for CASSLLGGGTEAFF.

This chain connects TRBV11-1 to TRBJ2-7; 7 bases align to TRBD2. Germline V gene sequence: CDR1 SGHAT, CDR2 FQDESV (reference sequence). The V gene end was trimmed by 5 bases and the J gene end by 7 bases; junction bases not matched to a gene: 2. The length of the CDR3 is 11 residues. CDR3 in amino acids: CASSSGVEQYF. CDR3 DNA: TGTGCCAGCAGCAGCGGGGTTGAGCAGTACTTC.

The rearrangement links TRBV7-9 to TRBJ2-1, with 10 bases aligning to TRBD2. Germline V gene data show CDR1 as SEHNR and CDR2 as FQNEAQ (reference sequence). The CDR3 totals 17 residues. Trimming cost V 3 bases and J 1 base; bases outside gene matches: 6. CDR3 sequence (DNA): TGTGCCAGCAGCTTTCAGCGGGGGGGCTCGTCCTACAATGAGCAGTTCTTC. Translated, it gives CASSFQRGGSSYNEQFF.

The chain carries TRBV2 and TRBJ1-1, with 9 bases aligning to TRBD1. This CDR3 has 14 residues. CDR1 is SNHLY, CDR2 FYNNEI, per germline. The trim removed 7 bases at V and 2 bases at J, leaving 5 bases unmatched. In DNA, the CDR3 is TGTGCCAGCAAAGAGGGACAGGGAAACACTGAAGCTTTCTTT. It encodes CASKEGQGNTEAFF. The variable domain in full, with the rest retrieved from reference TRBV2 and TRBJ1-1, is EPEVTQTPSHQVTQMGQEVILRCVPISNHLYFYWYRQILGQKVEFLVSFYNNEISEKSEIFDDQFSVERPDGSNFTLKIRSTKLEDSAMYFCASKEGQGNTEAFFGQGTRLTVV.

The rearrangement uses TRBV10-3 and TRBJ2-1; 10 bases fit TRBD2. The length of the CDR3 is 16 residues. Unmatched junction bases numbered 7, after V lost 1 base and J lost 7 bases. Germline-derived CDR1 and CDR2 are ENHRY and SYGVKD. DNA for the CDR3: TGTGCCATCAGTGAGTTCAGCGGGGGGGCAAGTAATGAGCAGTTCTTC. Its translation: CAISEFSGGASNEQFF.

CDR3 DNA sequence: TGTGCCAGCAGCTTTACGTACAGGCGAAGTTTGGAGCAGTACTTC. Its protein is CASSFTYRRSLEQYF. The chain has TRBV7-9 and TRBJ2-7; perhaps TRBD1 as D (5 bases). The CDR3 sequence is 15 residues long. V was cut by 3 bases and J by 7 bases, with 19 bases left in between. Per the germline V gene, CDR1 is SEHNR and CDR2 is FQNEAQ (reference sequence).

The V gene is TRBV4-2, the J gene TRBJ1-1, with D possibly being TRBD1 (6 bases). The CDR3 loop spans 15 amino acids. Between the trimmed V and J ends, which lost 0 bases and 6 bases, there was a span of 14 bases. Germline CDR1 is LGHNA and CDR2 is YNFKEQ. The CDR3 loop reads CASSQDPRWGPEAFF. In nucleotides, the CDR3 is TGTGCCAGCAGCCAAGATCCCCGTTGGGGGCCTGAAGCTTTCTTT.

The J gene is TRBJ2-5, the V gene TRBV5-1, with TRBD2 identical over 10 bases. The length of the CDR3 is 15 residues. V gave up 4 bases and J gave up 2 bases; unmatched junction bases: 5. The V gene's germline CDR1 is SGHRS and CDR2 YFSETQ. CDR3 bases: TGCGCCAGCAGCGGGGGACTAGCGCGGCAAGAGACCCAGTACTTC. Its translation is CASSGGLARQETQYF.

This clone was found once. The chain is built from TRBV7-9 and TRBJ2-5; 16 nucleotides align to TRBD2. After removal of 3 bases from V and 5 bases from J, the junction contained 12 bases not matched to a gene. The CDR3 is made up of 19 amino acids. The germline V gene has CDR1 SEHNR and CDR2 FQNEAQ (reference sequence). The CDR3 coding sequence is TGTGCCAGCAGCTTCCCCGGGACTAGCGGGGGGGCGGTAGGGGAGACCCAGTACTTC. This encodes CASSFPGTSGGAVGETQYF.

The chain links TRBV19 to TRBJ1-3; 7 bases line up with TRBD1. The CDR3 has 15 residues. Germline CDR1 and CDR2: LNHDA and SQIVND (reference sequence). Unmatched junction bases numbered 10, after V lost 5 bases and J lost 6 bases. CDR3 amino acids: CASSPGQERVNTIYF. The CDR3 nucleotides read TGTGCCAGTAGTCCAGGACAGGAACGGGTAAACACCATATATTTT.

CDR3 in DNA: TGTGCCAGCAGCTTATTCCTTTACGAGCAGTACTTC. It is translated as CASSLFLYEQYF. The V call is TRBV7-8, the J call TRBJ2-7; no clear D gene. V lost 2 bases, J lost 4 bases, and 6 bases lay in between. CDR1 and CDR2 (germline): SGHVS, FQNEAQ. The CDR3 is made up of 12 amino acids.

The chain recombines TRBV19 with TRBJ1-5; D call uncertain. Deletions cut 5 bases from V and 4 bases from J, with 15 bases between. The CDR3 is 15 amino acids. CDR1 is LNHDA and CDR2 is SQIVND in the germline V gene (reference sequence). DNA for the CDR3: TGTGCCAGTAGTTCCAAGAGAATCGGGAATCAGCCCCAGCATTTT. This sequence encodes CASSSKRIGNQPQHF.

The chain links TRBV24-1 to TRBJ1-1, with 7 bases lining up with TRBD1. The V segment lost 7 bases and the J segment 11 bases; nucleotides outside the gene matches: 9. Germline assignment: CDR1 KGHDR and CDR2 SFDVKD. The CDR3 sequence is 12 residues long. The CDR3: CATRENRGCAFF. The CDR3 DNA follows: TGTGCCACCAGGGAGAACAGGGGCTGCGCTTTCTTT.

The chain joins TRBV4-1 to TRBJ1-2, with D perhaps TRBD1 (5 bases). The V and J ends lost 3 bases and 1 base respectively, with 9 bases between them. The CDR3 totals 14 residues. Germline V gene lookup returns CDR1 MGHRA and CDR2 YSYEKL. The CDR3 coding sequence is TGCGCCAGCAGCCAGGGACTCTTTAACTATGGCTACACCTTC. As protein: CASSQGLFNYGYTF.

This chain connects TRBV18 to TRBJ1-1; 10 bases align to TRBD1. The CDR3 spans 16 residues. Germline V gives CDR1 KGHSH, CDR2 LQKENI. V gave up 6 bases and J gave up 0 bases; unmatched junction bases: 7. CDR3 sequence: CASSPGTGVMNTEAFF. The CDR3 DNA reads TGTGCCAGCTCGCCCGGGACAGGGGTCATGAACACTGAAGCTTTCTTT.

The CDR3 sequence is CASSSTLTGSKNNEQFF. DNA of the CDR3: TGTGCCAGCAGTTCCACCCTGACAGGGAGCAAGAACAATGAGCAGTTCTTC. The V and J genes are TRBV27 and TRBJ2-1; 7 bases are a match to TRBD1. Germline V gene lookup returns CDR1 MNHEY and CDR2 SMNVEV (reference sequence). The CDR3 has 17 residues. V lost 4 bases, J lost 5 bases, and 14 bases stayed unmatched.

The chain has TRBV5-4 and TRBJ2-4; TRBD1 might be the D (5 bases). Germline V gene sequence: CDR1 SGHNT, CDR2 YYREEE (reference sequence). The CDR3 length is 14 residues. V was pared by 1 base and J by 0 bases, with 5 bases between. For the CDR3, the DNA is TGTGCCAGCAGCTTGCAGGGAGCCAAAAACATTCAGTACTTC. It encodes CASSLQGAKNIQYF.

The chain carries TRBV9 and TRBJ1-1; 7 nucleotides agree with TRBD1. CDR3 length equals 13 residues. The junction had 8 bases not matched to a gene; V was cut back by 4 bases and J by 8 bases. Germline V lookup: CDR1 SGDLS, CDR2 YYNGEE. The CDR3 region has the DNA TGTGCCAGCAGCCTAGGGGGGGACAGCGAAGCTTTCTTT. This sequence encodes CASSLGGDSEAFF.

The V call is TRBV4-1, the J call TRBJ2-5; 8 positions agree with TRBD1. V shed 1 base, J shed 2 bases, and the junction held 9 bases outside the gene matches. Looked up from germline, CDR1 is MGHRA and CDR2 is YSYEKL. The CDR3 spans 17 residues. CDR3 DNA sequence: TGCGCCAGCAGCCAAGGCGTTTCCAGGGGGCTACAAGAGACCCAGTACTTC. Translation gives CASSQGVSRGLQETQYF.

This chain links TRBV28 with TRBJ1-1; 7 bases match TRBD1. This CDR3 is 14 amino acids long. V was clipped by 9 bases and J by 1 base; unmatched bases: 8. Germline values: CDR1 MDHEN, CDR2 SYDVKM. CDR3 in amino acids: CASWRDSWNTEAFF. The CDR3 DNA reads as TGTGCCAGTTGGCGGGACAGCTGGAACACTGAAGCTTTCTTT.

The CDR3 reads CAISETGPYEQYF. CDR3 coding DNA: TGTGCCATCAGTGAGACAGGACCCTACGAGCAGTACTTC. J is TRBJ2-7 and V is TRBV10-3, with a weak D call TRBD1 (5 bases). V shed 2 bases and J shed 2 bases, with 7 bases lying between them. CDR3 size: 13 residues. Germline CDR1 is ENHRY and CDR2 is SYGVKD.